This T cell receptor (beta chain) was retrieved from a study of cytomegalovirus exposure and HLA in healthy donors. 13 Jbeta primers and 60 Vbeta primers were used for the PCR. The data were produced by immunoSEQ multiplex PCR, yet TCRdb's version contains in-frame clones alone and is incomplete. Among roughly 150,000 clones listed, 80% were seen once. V shed 4 bases, J shed 4 bases, and the junction held 16 bases outside the gene matches. The germline CDR1 and CDR2 sequences are SGHNT and YYREEE (reference sequence). This CDR3 comprises 17 residues. The genes are TRBV5-4 and TRBJ1-2; 7 bases match TRBD1. The sequenced material came from PBMCs. The sequence derives from a woman aged 40 to 49 in good health and CMV-seronegative. The CDR3 nucleotides are TGTGCCAGCAGCGGAAAGGGCCAGGGGGGAACAAGCTATGGCTACACCTTC. Protein: CASSGKGQGGTSYGYTF. Combining the CDR3 with reference TRBV5-4 and TRBJ1-2 gives the whole variable domain ETGVTQSPTHLIKTRGQQVTLRCSSQSGHNTVSWYQQALGQGPQFIFQYYREEENGRGNFPPRFSGLQFPNYSSELNVNALELDDSALYLCASSGKGQGGTSYGYTFGSGTRLTVV.